This T cell receptor (beta chain) originates from a study of blood T cell repertoires in COVID-19. Across the whole study: The study drew acute and convalescent COVID-19 samples from the United States, Italy and Spain. Sources were T cells, B-cell-depleted T cells, or PBMCs; the material itself was cDNA or gDNA.

Per the original data handling: Scientists estimated how many nucleated cells there were by amplifying reference gene primers. Assay: immunoSEQ multiplex PCR; the TCRdb copy retains only in-frame clones and omits some. V, J and clone size were drawn from that table, and D and trimming were deduced from the DNA. This sample has 200,000 to 250,000 clones, with 84% found just once. Trimming removed 5 bases at V and 3 bases at J, with 13 bases between. CDR1 is LGHDT and CDR2 is YNNKEL in the germline V gene (reference sequence). This CDR3 is built from 14 residues. Sequenced sample: peripheral blood. The clonotype originates from a man aged 45-65 years with active or convalescent COVID-19. The chain carries TRBV3-1 (or the pseudogene TRBV3-2) and TRBJ1-1; D not certain. CDR3 DNA sequence: TGTGCCAGCAGCAACGGAGTCGGGGACACTGAAGCTTTCTTT. It translates to CASSNGVGDTEAFF.